A selection of T cell receptor beta chains follows, all from one sample in a study of cytomegalovirus exposure and HLA in healthy donors. Measured with immunoSEQ multiplex PCR; TCRdb has only the in-frame clones, and not every one. This sample has some 79,000 clones, with about 60% found just once. The sequencing input was PBMCs. These receptors all come from a woman aged 40-49 years in good health and CMV-seropositive. The CDR3 runs from the conserved cysteine through the conserved F or W. The order of the fields is V gene, J gene, clone size, D gene, CDR3 DNA, CDR3 protein. A D gene is named only where the DNA matches it firmly. The size entry is marked missing in some rows and otherwise reads once, few, many or a size class.

>TRBV6-1|TRBJ1-3|NA|NA
TGTGCCACATGGCGGAACTCTGGAAACACCATATATTTT
CATWRNSGNTIYF
>TRBV4-3|TRBJ2-5|NA|TRBD1
TGCGCCAGCAGCCCACATCCGGGACAGGGGCGGGGGGAGACCCAGTACTTC
CASSPHPGQGRGETQYF
>TRBV27|TRBJ2-1|NA|NA
TGTGCCAGCACCCTACTACCTTTGCCTAGCACCTCCTACAATGAGCAGTTCTTC
CASTLLPLPSTSYNEQFF
>TRBV2|TRBJ2-4|NA|TRBD1
TGTGCCAGCAATCGACAGGGGGCTTGGAACATTCAGTACTTC
CASNRQGAWNIQYF
>TRBV5-1|TRBJ2-5|NA|NA
TGCGCCAGCAGCTCCGGGGGTCTAGCCGAAGAGACCCAGTACTTC
CASSSGGLAEETQYF
>TRBV7-9|TRBJ2-1|NA|TRBD2
TGTGCCAGCAAGCGGGAGCTCCGAAAGTTCTTC
CASKRELRKFF
>TRBV5-1|TRBJ1-1|NA|TRBD1
TGCGCCAGCAGCTTGGTAGGGACAGGGGGTGGCACTGAAGCTTTCTTT
CASSLVGTGGGTEAFF
>TRBV27|TRBJ2-7|NA|NA
TGTGCCAGCAGTTATCGGGAGAGCCCCTACGAGCAGTACTTC
CASSYRESPYEQYF
>TRBV5-8|TRBJ2-1|few|TRBD1
TGTGCCAGCAGCGAGGGACAGGGTTCGTACAATGAGCAGTTCTTC
CASSEGQGSYNEQFF
>TRBV5-1|TRBJ2-5|NA|TRBD2
TGCGCCAGCAGCCCGCGACTAGCGGGAGATGGAGAGACCCAGTACTTC
CASSPRLAGDGETQYF
>TRBV11-3|TRBJ2-7|NA|NA
TGTGCCAGCAGCTTCGAGGGGGGACAGACCTCCTACGAGCAGTACTTC
CASSFEGGQTSYEQYF
>TRBV7-2|TRBJ1-5|NA|NA
TGTGCCAGCAGCTTAGCCTATCAGCCCCAGCATTTT
CASSLAYQPQHF
>TRBV28|TRBJ1-2|NA|TRBD1
TGTGCCAGCAGTTTTTTTGGACAGGGAAACTATGGCTACACCTTC
CASSFFGQGNYGYTF
>TRBV7-9|TRBJ2-1|few|TRBD2
TGTGCCAGCAGCTCCACTAGCGGGAGGTTCCATGAGCAGTTCTTC
CASSSTSGRFHEQFF
>TRBV28|TRBJ1-5|few|NA
TGTGCCAGCAAACAGGGAATTAGCAATCAGCCCCAGCATTTT
CASKQGISNQPQHF
>TRBV5-1|TRBJ1-1|NA|TRBD1
TGCGCCAGCAGCTTGAGACAGGGAAACACTGAAGCTTTCTTT
CASSLRQGNTEAFF
>TRBV9|TRBJ1-2|NA|TRBD1
TGTGCCAGCAGCGTAGAGGGGGCGGGCTACACCTTC
CASSVEGAGYTF
>TRBV11-2|TRBJ2-7|once|NA
TGTGCCAGCAGCCGGAGGAGGGACGAGCAGTACTTC
CASSRRRDEQYF